What follows describes a single T cell receptor beta chain. Its antigen is currently not known. The meaning of the sample's time point label: baseline before first vaccination. The vaccinee samples were drawn from two UK trials, COV001 and COV002, one of which was a single-blind randomized controlled phase 2/3 trial testing AZD1222 (ChAdOx1 nCoV-19) in healthy adults. Trial participant PBMC samples were collected at day 0 and day 28 after the second dose for TCRbeta chain sequencing. These data come from a study of T cell responses to AZD1222 COVID-19 vaccine (dated by TCRdb to the early 2020s). Some background on the complete study: A total of about 240 trial participants underwent TCR sequencing, of whom some 210 received two doses of AZD1222 and about 25 received two doses of the MenACWY control vaccine. Enrollment into the trials was organized by age into subgroups of 18-55, 56-69 and 70-plus years, and those subgroups contained approximately 160, 26 and 62 TCR-sequenced participants, respectively. Beyond this particular receptor, the publication reports: Reportedly, close to half of the unique spike-specific TCRs recognized epitopes lying outside the regions that are mutated in the B.1.351 and B.1.1.7 variants. Spike-specific TCR breadth and depth rose significantly after two AZD1222 doses compared with day 0 and with MenACWY recipients. Only a handful of AZD1222 recipients were SARS-CoV-2 seropositive at baseline, limiting conclusions about previously exposed vaccinees. CD4 TCRs associated with the vaccine covered the entire spike protein, and the dominant responses were in regions 160-218 and 743-854. Because no samples from the day 14 peak response were available, repertoires could be characterized only after the peak T cell response. The 56-69-year group was small, and its depth increase did not reach significance, likely because of low power. Participants were mostly white British, with more females than males. The authors suggested clonal diversity may have been underestimated.

V sheds 5 bases and J sheds 5 bases, leaving 12 bases between their ends. The CDR3 spans 13 residues, from the cysteine through the phenylalanine. The only DNA kept is the CDR3, 39 bases in frame from the first base. The CDR1 and CDR2 encoded by the germline V gene are SGHAT and FQNNGV. The CDR3 regions of human TCRbeta chains were subjected to immunosequencing. Per the source publication's procedure: Repertoire TCRs were matched against a reference library of SARS-CoV-2-specific TCRs generated with the MIRA antigen-specificity platform. Breadth was defined as the fraction of unique TCRs that were SARS-CoV-2-associated. Depth was defined as the fraction of total T cells that were SARS-CoV-2-associated. Each spike-specific TCR was assigned to its reactive spike region and to a CD4 or CD8 class using the MIRA data. Log10-transformed breadth and depth values were compared by one-way ANOVA with Sidak's multiple comparisons tests. The source is immuneACCESS, and TCRdb retained only in-frame sequences with V and J called. Part of the clones is not carried over; for the studies checked, unresolved V genes explain less than half of this, and the remainder is unexplained. The V and J calls and clone size are taken from that table; D and trimming were inferred from the DNA. The table of this sample itemizes about 140,000 clones. The biggest ten clones account for over 2% of the sample.

Sequenced: peripheral blood. This sequence was found in an adult in good health. The V gene is TRBV11-2 and the J gene is TRBJ1-1, with no confidently assigned D gene. The CDR3 corresponds to CASSLAAGTEAFF. The base sequence is TGTGCCAGCAGCCTTGCGGCTGGTACTGAAGCTTTCTTT.